The 17 T cell receptor beta chains in this list originate from one sample, sequenced in a study of cytomegalovirus exposure and HLA in healthy donors. The primer mix had 60 Vbeta and 13 Jbeta primers. Repertoires were generated with immunoSEQ multiplex PCR, while TCRdb's copy carries only in-frame clones and drops some. The sample shows around 150,000 clones, approximately 76% of them seen only once. The sequencing input was PBMCs. Receptors were obtained from a man in his 60s in good health and CMV-seronegative.

The chain has TRBV7-9 and TRBJ2-4; D possibly corresponds to TRBD2 (5 bases). Trimming removed 0 bases at V and 3 bases at J, with 9 bases between. The CDR3 is 15 amino acids. CDR1 and CDR2 (germline): SEHNR, FQNEAQ (reference sequence). Written as DNA, the CDR3 is TGTGCCAGCAGCTTAGCGCTAGAGGGCAAAAACATTCAGTACTTC. It yields the protein CASSLALEGKNIQYF.

V and J are TRBV28 and TRBJ1-4; unclear D gene. The CDR3 sequence is 15 residues long. Trimming stripped 7 bases from V and 0 bases from J, with 12 bases between. Germline CDR1 reads MDHEN; CDR2 reads SYDVKM. The CDR3 here is CASIRTYATNEKLFF. The CDR3 region has the DNA TGTGCCAGCATCCGCACTTATGCAACTAATGAAAAACTGTTTTTT.

CDR3 coding DNA: TGTGCCAGCAGTTCGACTAGCGGGAGGGCGTACAATGAGCAGTTCTTC. Translating it yields CASSSTSGRAYNEQFF. The genes are TRBV6-5 and TRBJ2-1; 14 bases line up with TRBD2. Losses at the gene ends were 4 bases for V and 4 bases for J; bases not matched to a gene: 3. This CDR3 comprises 16 residues. Germline loops: CDR1 MNHEY, CDR2 SVGAGI.

A note on this clone: One end of the junction is discordant with germline, which a read error may explain. This chain joins TRBV6-5 and TRBJ2-3; 7 nucleotides line up with TRBD2. Germline values: CDR1 MNHEY, CDR2 SVGAGI. The CDR3 covers 15 residues. CDR3 DNA: TGTGCCGGCAGTTACTGGGGGGGTCAGGCAGATACGCAGTATTTT. Translated, it gives CAGSYWGGQADTQYF.

The rearrangement uses TRBV6-1 and TRBJ1-4; no reliable D call. CDR1 is MNHNS and CDR2 is SASEGT in the germline V gene. This CDR3 comprises 12 residues. V dropped 6 bases and J dropped 4 bases, with 6 bases sitting between them. The CDR3: CASRSDNEKLFF. The CDR3 nucleotides are TGTGCCAGCAGGTCAGATAATGAAAAACTGTTTTTT.

This rearrangement joins TRBV30 to TRBJ2-7; D remains ambiguous. Looked up from germline, CDR1 is GTSNPN and CDR2 is SVGIG (reference sequence). V lost 2 bases and J lost 2, with 10 bases in between. The CDR3 is made up of 13 amino acids. This CDR3 is CAWSFSSPYEQYF. DNA of the CDR3: TGTGCCTGGAGTTTTAGTAGCCCCTACGAGCAGTACTTC.

The CDR3 sequence is CAWSVEVNTIYF. In DNA, the CDR3 is TGTGCCTGGAGTGTAGAGGTGAACACCATATATTTT. The V and J genes are TRBV30 and TRBJ1-3; no definite D call. V gave up 0 bases and J gave up 7 bases, with 7 bases separating them. CDR3 length: 12 residues. Germline lookup yields CDR1 GTSNPN and CDR2 SVGIG (reference sequence).

The chain is built from TRBV29-1 and TRBJ1-2; no reliable D call. Trimming cost V 5 bases and J 7 bases, with 14 bases left between them. Per the germline V gene, CDR1 is SQVTM and CDR2 is ANQGSEA. The CDR3 has 12 residues. The CDR3 region is CSVFGVGFGYTF. CDR3 nucleotides: TGCAGCGTTTTCGGGGTCGGCTTTGGCTACACCTTC.

The V and J genes are TRBV30 and TRBJ1-2, with D perhaps matching TRBD1 (6 bases). V was cut by 4 bases and J by 4 bases, with 13 bases left in between. Germline V lookup: CDR1 GTSNPN, CDR2 SVGIG (reference sequence). The CDR3 is 13 residues long. This CDR3 reads CAWTSQGPYGYTF. CDR3 bases: TGTGCCTGGACGTCACAGGGACCCTATGGCTACACCTTC.

The chain couples TRBV11-2 to TRBJ2-5, with 8 nucleotides matching TRBD1. The last part of the DNA fits TRBJ2-7 better; the J call may be wrong. Germline V lookup: CDR1 SGHAT, CDR2 FQNNGV. The CDR3 is 16 amino acids. CDR3 protein: CASSSTGQVISYEQYF. CDR3 DNA sequence: TGTGCCAGCAGTTCGACGGGACAGGTGATCTCCTACGAGCAGTACTTC.

This chain joins TRBV5-1 and TRBJ2-6, with 12 positions matching TRBD2. The V segment lost 4 bases and the J segment 0 bases; nucleotides outside the gene matches: 5. The CDR3 extends over 18 amino acids. From germline, CDR1 is SGHRS and CDR2 YFSETQ. CDR3 sequence: CASSNGLAGNSGANVLTF. Here the CDR3 DNA reads TGCGCCAGCAGCAACGGACTAGCGGGAAACTCTGGGGCCAACGTCCTGACTTTC.

The chain employs TRBV7-9 and TRBJ2-7, with 10 bases matching TRBD1. The CDR3 runs 14 residues. J was trimmed by 3 bases and V by 5 bases; bases with no gene match: 4. Germline V gene lookup returns CDR1 SEHNR and CDR2 FQNEAQ (reference sequence). The CDR3 reads CASSPGQGGYEQYF. The CDR3 coding sequence is TGTGCCAGCAGCCCAGGACAGGGGGGCTACGAGCAGTACTTC.

CDR3 sequence (DNA): TGCGCCAGCAGTAAAGGATGGAGAACAGATACGCAGTATTTT. It codes for CASSKGWRTDTQYF. The chain recombines TRBV5-1 with TRBJ2-3; D is unclear. The CDR3 sequence is 14 residues long. From germline, CDR1 is SGHRS and CDR2 YFSETQ. Trimming stripped 5 bases from V and 3 bases from J, with 13 bases between.

A few counts support this clone. The rearrangement joins TRBV30 to TRBJ2-3; D possibly corresponds to TRBD1 (5 bases). V was trimmed by 5 bases and J by 0 bases, leaving 18 bases between them. Germline V gene lookup returns CDR1 GTSNPN and CDR2 SVGIG (reference sequence). The CDR3 spans 16 residues. Here the CDR3 reads CAWEPSDRSSTDTQYF. CDR3 nucleotides: TGTGCCTGGGAGCCCTCTGACAGATCTAGCACAGATACGCAGTATTTT.

This rearrangement joins TRBV6-6 to TRBJ1-2, with 11 bases aligning to TRBD1. The CDR3 contains 15 residues. Germline-derived CDR1 and CDR2 are MNHNY and SVGAGI (reference sequence). Trimming cost V 6 bases and J 4 bases; bases outside gene matches: 7. This CDR3 is CASSLAGTGGYGYTF. The CDR3 coding sequence is TGTGCCAGCAGCCTAGCCGGGACAGGGGGCTATGGCTACACCTTC.

The chain joins TRBV7-6 to TRBJ2-7, with D maybe TRBD2 (6 bases). The CDR3 length is 13 residues. The V gene's germline CDR1 is SGHVS and CDR2 FNYEAQ. V was trimmed by 2 bases and J by 6 bases, leaving 11 bases between them. The DNA of the CDR3 is TGTGCCAGCAGCTTAATCGGGCGGGGCGAGCAGTACTTC. Encoded protein: CASSLIGRGEQYF.

This clone was counted a few times. The chain couples TRBV5-1 to TRBJ1-1, with a weak D call TRBD1 (5 bases). Germline-derived CDR1 and CDR2 are SGHRS and YFSETQ. There are 13 residues in the CDR3. V dropped 0 bases and J dropped 10 bases, with 13 bases sitting between them. DNA for the CDR3: TGCGCCAGCAGCTTGGGTAGCCAGGGCGGAGCTTTCTTT. This codes for CASSLGSQGGAFF.